This T cell receptor (beta chain) was recorded in a study of cytomegalovirus exposure and HLA in healthy donors. As for this clone: Germline and junction disagree at one end, which may indicate a read error.

This CDR3 has 9 residues. Germline CDR1 and CDR2: SEHNR and FQNEAQ (reference sequence). Primers: 60 Vbeta forward and 13 Jbeta reverse. Profiling relied on immunoSEQ multiplex PCR, and the TCRdb table lists in-frame clones only, not all of them. The sample has more than 95,000 clones; roughly 81% are singletons. The sample consisted of PBMCs. V gene TRBV7-9 combines with J gene TRBJ2-1; D perhaps matches TRBD2 (6 bases). The sequence was collected from a woman aged 25-40 years in good health and CMV-seronegative. CDR3 coding DNA: TGTTCCAGCAGCTTCGGGGGGTTCTTC. This encodes CSSSFGGFF.